This T cell receptor beta chain is drawn from a study of post-analysis software for immune sequencing data. For the study at large: Relapsing-remitting, secondary progressive and progressive-relapsing courses of multiple sclerosis were included.

This clonotype was observed a handful of times. Its antigen is still unknown. Study results and limitations: Pronounced co-clustering by F measure was evident among identically batched samples. When compared against controls, multiple sclerosis patients showed significantly lower normalized Chao1 diversity. Compared with controls, patients had more of about five TRBV segments, including TRBV5-6, TRBV5-1 and TRBV20-1.

CDR1 ENHRY and CDR2 SYGVKD come from the germline V gene. The CDR3 is 15 amino acids. The V and J ends lost 4 bases and 3 bases respectively, with 15 bases between them. The library was made from cDNA and included unique molecular identifiers. Each batch of about 0.95 to 11 million T cells produced some 500,000 cDNA molecules. TCRdb reprocessed the PCR reads with MiXCR, giving one entry per CDR3 protein. The data contain around 180,000 distinct CDR3 sequences, around 30% of them singletons. This chain joins TRBV10-3 and TRBJ1-1; the D gene is possibly TRBD1 (6 bases). Sequencing was carried out using blood. The receptor was isolated from a girl aged 10 to 17 with multiple sclerosis. Here the CDR3 reads CAISGRTKGDTEAFF. The CDR3 nucleotides read TGTGCCATCAGTGGGAGGACAAAGGGGGACACTGAAGCTTTCTTT.